This TCR beta chain originates from a study of identical twins. General study results and limits: Excess sharing by twins proved weaker in beta out-of-frame sequences.

With template switching, a universal primer site was added, and the cDNA carried unique molecular identifiers. TCRdb reprocessed the 5' RACE reads with MiXCR, giving one entry per CDR3 protein. The profile covers some 600,000 distinct CDR3 sequences, with roughly 7.2% appearing a single time and about 1.6% taken by the ten largest. Only a few counts were recorded for this clonotype. The antigen is unknown. The same data also went into a second study, on yellow fever vaccine responses in identical twins.

The sample taken for sequencing was PBMCs. This TCR was recovered from a woman aged 18 to 35 in good health.

CDR3 amino acids: CASSYRRGPLGEQFF. CDR3 in DNA: TGTGCCAGCAGTTATCGGCGGGGGCCCCTGGGCGAGCAGTTCTTC. The gene calls are TRBV6-2 or TRBV6-3 and TRBJ2-1; D is possibly TRBD2 (7 bases). CDR1 and CDR2 from the germline V gene are MNHEY and SVGEGT. The CDR3 runs 15 residues. With 3 bases removed from V and 10 bases from J, the gap between germline ends came to 19 bases.